These T cell receptor beta chains were read from a single sample in a study of Graves' ophthalmopathy and Graves' hyperthyroidism. TCRdb independently ran MiXCR on the multiplex PCR reads; one entry per CDR3 protein. In the table there are approximately 160,000 distinct CDR3 sequences, less than 45% of which are singletons. The sample consisted of peripheral blood. All receptors derive from a woman aged 35 to 49 with Graves' ophthalmopathy. Both conserved end residues are part of each CDR3. Each record gives: V gene, J gene, CDR3 protein.

TRBV27,TRBJ2-7,CASSFRASGTYEQYF
TRBV29-1,TRBJ2-5,CSVRRSDEETQYF
TRBV12-3/TRBV12-4,TRBJ2-1,CASSAPGLAGGIEQFF
TRBV28,TRBJ1-2,CASSPPATPRRSYGYTF
TRBV20-1,TRBJ1-1,CSAQNLNTEAFF
TRBV6-5,TRBJ1-6,CASSYSGITYNSPLHF
TRBV2,TRBJ2-2,CASSERSTANTGELFF
TRBV12-3/TRBV12-4,TRBJ2-7,CASSLGLAGAYEQYF
TRBV20-1,TRBJ2-5,CSASRALGETQYF
TRBV27,TRBJ1-1,CASAPHGGGAIEAFF
TRBV9,TRBJ2-5,CASSGQHQQETQYF
TRBV6-5,TRBJ2-5,CASSWDLTSQETQYF
TRBV7-2,TRBJ1-1,CASSSRGGGTEAFF
TRBV11-2,TRBJ1-2,CASSFAPGANYGYTF
TRBV9,TRBJ1-2,CASSGILGSYGYTF
TRBV6-5,TRBJ2-2,CASSSENTGELFF
TRBV27,TRBJ1-5,CASSPLKQGRSNQPQHF
TRBV6-2/TRBV6-3,TRBJ2-6,CASSEGSGANVLTF
TRBV28,TRBJ2-7,CASSSDDISYEQYF
TRBV5-8,TRBJ2-5,CASSFDRGQETQYF
TRBV12-3/TRBV12-4,TRBJ2-7,CATLSGTGDFKQYF
TRBV2,TRBJ2-4,CASGGDSLAKNIQYF
TRBV12-3/TRBV12-4,TRBJ2-5,CASRSIAGGPETQYF
TRBV7-8,TRBJ2-5,CASSQKFGTQQETQYF
TRBV27,TRBJ1-1,CASRTIAGVVEAFF
TRBV2,TRBJ2-7,CASSADGDYEQYF
TRBV6-1,TRBJ2-2,CASSRTGGYTGELFF
TRBV12-3/TRBV12-4,TRBJ2-6,CASSLDLSGANVLTF
TRBV7-9,TRBJ1-3,CASSLADPRTGSGNTIYF
TRBV4-2,TRBJ2-5,CASSQRTSGRLPTSAQYF
TRBV6-1,TRBJ2-1,CASRPFGGGPFEQFF
TRBV12-3/TRBV12-4,TRBJ2-7,CASSPGRGRTYEQYF
TRBV7-8,TRBJ2-3,CASRYGQSTDTQYF
TRBV19,TRBJ2-5,CASSRYQNQETQYF
TRBV15,TRBJ1-1,CATSSPSENTEAFF
TRBV20-1,TRBJ2-7,CSARDVAGGDPYEQYF
TRBV19,TRBJ2-7,CASRRDREAEQYF
TRBV7-9,TRBJ1-1,CASSRGDRGRTEAFF
TRBV28,TRBJ2-7,CASTTDRGYSYEQYF
TRBV30,TRBJ1-2,CAWEDRDYYGYTF
TRBV20-1,TRBJ2-7,CSAEDLRGSYEQYF
TRBV6-1,TRBJ1-5,CASSEGEGWPPQHF
TRBV7-2,TRBJ1-2,CASSSQAATYGYTF
TRBV15,TRBJ2-5,CATSRARGLAARETQYF
TRBV12-3/TRBV12-4,TRBJ1-1,CASRTYRISEAFF
TRBV6-5,TRBJ1-2,CASSYQGAGYGYTF
TRBV5-8,TRBJ1-3,CASSLAGLLRNTIYF
TRBV6-2/TRBV6-3,TRBJ1-6,CASSDQGHSPLHF
TRBV28,TRBJ1-3,CASSPSGRVGNTIYF
TRBV19,TRBJ1-6,CASSPVTDNSPLHF
TRBV7-3,TRBJ1-5,CASSLDSNQPQHF
TRBV12-3/TRBV12-4,TRBJ2-2,CASSRDGRFGGELFF
TRBV6-2/TRBV6-3,TRBJ1-1,CASSKGPTEAFF
TRBV28,TRBJ2-5,CAISESLGMTQYF
TRBV15,TRBJ2-5,CATNLEGQTQYF